This T cell receptor (beta chain) was captured by sequencing in a study of T cells after yellow fever vaccination. Across the whole study: Fractions of limited cellularity were prepared by means of SMART-Seq v4 Ultra Low Input.

Study-level results: The secondary response peaked faster, at day 5 versus 15, but was weaker.

To note about this clonotype: What it recognizes is unknown.

The CDR3 consists of 15 residues. V dropped 5 bases and J dropped 0 bases, with 10 bases sitting between them. TCRdb re-analysed the 5' RACE reads in MiXCR, keeping a single row per CDR3 protein. The table includes a few hundred thousand distinct CDR3 sequences, about 4% detected once. The rearrangement uses TRBV12-3 or TRBV12-4 and TRBJ2-2; D may be TRBD2 (5 bases). Sequenced material: PBMCs, taken 5 days after the yellow fever booster vaccination. The sequence came from a man aged 18-30 years who received the YFV17D yellow fever vaccine. CDR3 DNA sequence: TGTGCCAGCAGTAGATCCGGGGCGAACACCGGGGAGCTGTTTTTT. Protein: CASSRSGANTGELFF.